Shown below are 24 T cell receptor beta chains from a single sample sequenced in a study of T cell responses to AZD1222 COVID-19 vaccine. TCRdb's copy holds only in-frame clones and misses some; the assay was immunoSEQ multiplex PCR. In the table there are over 100,000 clones, 85% to 90% of which are singletons. The sequencing here drew on peripheral blood, taken on day 0 of AZD1222 vaccination. These receptors all stem from an adult in good health.

The chain employs TRBV30 and TRBJ2-6; D possibly matches TRBD1 or TRBD2 (5 bases each). CDR1 and CDR2 (germline): GTSNPN, SVGIG (reference sequence). The CDR3 is 16 amino acids. The V end lost 4 bases, the J end lost 0 bases, and 13 bases lay between the germline ends. CDR3 bases: TGTGCCTGGAAGAGGGGCGCTAGCTCTGGGGCCAACGTCCTGACTTTC. Its protein product is CAWKRGASSGANVLTF.

The genes are TRBV5-4 and TRBJ1-2; the D gene is possibly TRBD1 (5 bases). The V gene lost 3 bases and the J gene lost 10 bases, with 19 bases spanning the gap. The CDR3 extends over 14 amino acids. CDR1 is SGHNT, CDR2 YYREEE, per germline (reference sequence). The CDR3 region has the DNA TGTGCCAGCAGCTCGAAAGCACTCAGGGAGGACTACACCTTC. Protein sequence: CASSSKALREDYTF.

The chain recombines TRBV7-9 with TRBJ2-5, with D possibly being TRBD2 (6 bases). This CDR3 region has 16 residues. Germline V gene sequence: CDR1 SEHNR, CDR2 FQNEAQ (reference sequence). V dropped 4 bases and J dropped 6 bases, with 21 bases sitting between them. The CDR3 spells CASSSRAGPGRKTQYF. The DNA of the CDR3 is TGTGCCAGCAGCTCCCGGGCGGGGCCCGGGCGCAAGACCCAGTACTTC. The variable domain in full, with the rest retrieved from reference TRBV7-9 and TRBJ2-5, is DTGVSQNPRHKITKRGQNVTFRCDPISEHNRLYWYRQTLGQGPEFLTYFQNEAQLEKSRLLSDRFSAERPKGSFSTLEIQRTEQGDSAMYLCASSSRAGPGRKTQYFGPGTRLLVL.

V is TRBV6-5 and J is TRBJ1-6, with a tentative D call TRBD1 (6 bases). The CDR3 loop spans 13 amino acids. Trimming stripped 7 bases from V and 14 bases from J, with 18 bases between. Germline assignment: CDR1 MNHEY and CDR2 SVGAGI. The CDR3 here is CASTDSGRRALHF. CDR3 nucleotides: TGTGCCAGCACGGACAGTGGGAGGCGTGCCCTCCACTTT.

A note on this clone: One end of the junction does not line up with germline, which may come from a read error. The chain carries TRBV29-1 and TRBJ2-7; D remains ambiguous. The CDR3 has 12 residues. The germline gives CDR1 SQVTM, CDR2 ANQGSEA. CDR3: CSVEAPSFEQYF. Here the CDR3 DNA reads TGCAGCGTTGAAGCGCCGTCCTTCGAGCAGTACTTC.

This clone was detected once. This chain connects TRBV28 to TRBJ1-5; TRBD1 matches at 10 bases. V shed 7 bases, J shed 4 bases, and the junction held 7 bases outside the gene matches. This CDR3 has 15 amino acids. Germline CDR1 is MDHEN and CDR2 is SYDVKM. CDR3 region: CASTRDRGGNQPQHF. The CDR3 DNA sequence: TGTGCCAGCACTAGGGACAGGGGTGGGAATCAGCCCCAGCATTTT.

The chain recombines TRBV5-1 with TRBJ2-7; D unresolved. Germline lookup yields CDR1 SGHRS and CDR2 YFSETQ. V was pared by 0 bases and J by 5 bases, with 3 bases between. The CDR3 is made up of 11 amino acids. The CDR3 reads CASSLADEQYF. CDR3 nucleotide sequence: TGCGCCAGCAGCTTGGCCGACGAGCAGTACTTC.

The V and J genes are TRBV5-4 and TRBJ2-3, with 7 bases fitting TRBD1. The germline gives CDR1 SGHNT, CDR2 YYREEE (reference sequence). The CDR3 is made up of 16 amino acids. V gave up 0 bases and J gave up 1 base; unmatched junction bases: 5. The CDR3, as DNA: TGTGCCAGCAGCTTGGACAGGGGATGGGGCACAGATACGCAGTATTTT. This encodes CASSLDRGWGTDTQYF.

J is TRBJ2-7 and V is TRBV5-6, with D perhaps being TRBD1 or TRBD2 (5 bases each). This CDR3 has 15 amino acids. Germline V lookup: CDR1 SGHDT, CDR2 YYEEEE. V shed 0 bases and J shed 2 bases, with 12 bases lying between them. CDR3 residues: CASSLGLRGPYEQYF. The CDR3 coding sequence is TGTGCCAGCAGCTTGGGGTTAAGGGGACCCTACGAGCAGTACTTC.

The chain couples TRBV5-6 to TRBJ2-7; 10 nucleotides agree with TRBD1. Germline V CDR1 and CDR2: SGHDT, YYEEEE. V trimming: 0 bases; J trimming: 5 bases; junction bases outside the gene matches: 2. The CDR3 length is 14 residues. CDR3 in DNA: TGTGCCAGCAGCTTGGGGGACAGGGGACACGAGCAGTACTTC. Amino acids: CASSLGDRGHEQYF.

This sequence joins TRBV2 and TRBJ2-5, with 11 bases aligning to TRBD2. J was trimmed by 14 bases and V by 5 bases; bases with no gene match: 16. In germline, CDR1 is SNHLY, CDR2 FYNNEI. This CDR3 is 15 amino acids long. CDR3 sequence (DNA): TGTGCCAGCAGTTTATCGGCTAGCGGGAGGTCTCCTACCTACTTC. This codes for CASSLSASGRSPTYF.

The chain couples TRBV10-3 to TRBJ2-7; D perhaps matches TRBD1 (6 bases). The germline V and J ends were trimmed by 4 bases and 6 bases, with 13 bases remaining between them. Germline lookup yields CDR1 ENHRY and CDR2 SYGVKD. The CDR3 sequence is 13 residues long. For the CDR3, the DNA is TGTGCCATCAGTGTCACACCAGGGGCCGAGCAGTACTTC. Translating it yields CAISVTPGAEQYF.

The chain is built from TRBV27 and TRBJ1-3; 7 positions match TRBD1. Germline V lookup: CDR1 MNHEY, CDR2 SMNVEV (reference sequence). The CDR3 spans 16 residues. Unmatched junction bases numbered 7, after V lost 5 bases and J lost 0 bases. For the CDR3, the DNA is TGTGCCAGCAGTCCCCGGGACAGATACTCTGGAAACACCATATATTTT. Translating it yields CASSPRDRYSGNTIYF.

The rearrangement uses TRBV10-3 and TRBJ2-1; TRBD1 might be the D (6 bases). The germline V and J ends were trimmed by 8 bases and 5 bases, with 19 bases remaining between them. CDR3 length equals 15 residues. Germline V gene sequence: CDR1 ENHRY, CDR2 SYGVKD. CDR3 sequence (DNA): TGTGCCATCTGGGCACAGGGAAGAGGTGACAATGAGCAGTTCTTC. This gives the protein CAIWAQGRGDNEQFF.

This sequence joins TRBV11-3 and TRBJ2-2, with TRBD2 matching over 8 bases. V lost 8 bases, J lost 6 bases, and 8 bases stayed unmatched. Germline-derived CDR1 and CDR2 are SGHNT and YENEEA. The CDR3 is 14 amino acids. The CDR3 spells CASAPPGGSGELFF. In DNA form, the CDR3 reads TGTGCCAGCGCGCCCCCGGGGGGGTCCGGGGAGCTGTTTTTT. The full variable domain, completed using reference TRBV11-3 and TRBJ2-2, is EAGVVQSPRYKIIEKKQPVAFWCNPISGHNTLYWYLQNLGQGPELLIRYENEEAVDDSQLPKDRFSAERLKGVDSTLKIQPAELGDSAVYLCASAPPGGSGELFFGEGSRLTVL.

As DNA, the CDR3 is TGTGCCAGCAGGAACACTGAAGCTTTCTTT. Amino acids: CASRNTEAFF. V and J are TRBV6-5 and TRBJ1-1; D gene ambiguous. Trimming removed 6 bases from V and 1 base from J, with 0 bases in between. The germline V gene encodes CDR1 MNHEY and CDR2 SVGAGI. CDR3 size: 10 residues.

The chain uses TRBV28 and TRBJ2-7, with D hard to call. This CDR3 comprises 10 residues. Germline CDR1 is MDHEN and CDR2 is SYDVKM. Trimming pared 4 bases from V and 5 bases from J, leaving 3 bases between. The CDR3 here is CASSYNEQYF. The CDR3 DNA is TGTGCCAGCAGTTATAACGAGCAGTACTTC.

This sequence joins TRBV19 and TRBJ1-6; 7 bases map to TRBD1. The germline V gene has CDR1 LNHDA and CDR2 SQIVND (reference sequence). V gave up 5 bases and J gave up 6 bases; unmatched junction bases: 7. This CDR3 is built from 15 residues. DNA for the CDR3: TGTGCCAGTAGTCTCGGACAGGTCCTTAATTCACCCCTCCACTTT. Protein sequence: CASSLGQVLNSPLHF.

V usage is TRBV30 and J usage is TRBJ2-3, with D tentatively TRBD2 (5 bases). Germline assignment: CDR1 GTSNPN and CDR2 SVGIG (reference sequence). The CDR3 contains 15 residues. Trimming removed 5 bases from V and 4 bases from J, with 19 bases in between. CDR3 in amino acids: CAWGGLGVSADTQYF. CDR3 nucleotide sequence: TGTGCCTGGGGAGGCCTGGGAGTGAGCGCAGATACGCAGTATTTT.

This clone was found once. The chain combines TRBV6-5 with TRBJ2-7; D is tentatively TRBD1 or TRBD2 (6 bases each). This CDR3 is built from 16 residues. Trimming removed 4 bases at V and 0 bases at J, with 16 bases between. The germline gives CDR1 MNHEY, CDR2 SVGAGI. The CDR3: CASSWGAASSSYEQYF. The CDR3 region has the DNA TGTGCCAGCAGTTGGGGGGCGGCTTCAAGCTCCTACGAGCAGTACTTC.

DNA of the CDR3: TGCGCCAGCGTCCAAGGGGACCCGGGCACAGATACGCAGTATTTT. Translating it yields CASVQGDPGTDTQYF. V usage is TRBV5-1 and J usage is TRBJ2-3; D is tentatively TRBD1 or TRBD2 (5 bases each). The CDR3 totals 15 residues. V was clipped by 7 bases and J by 1 base, with 16 bases between them. In germline, CDR1 is SGHRS, CDR2 YFSETQ.

The rearrangement joins TRBV27 to TRBJ1-5; tentatively, D is TRBD1 (6 bases). The CDR3 loop spans 14 amino acids. Germline values: CDR1 MNHEY, CDR2 SMNVEV (reference sequence). Trimming left V 0 bases short and J 7 bases short, with 10 bases between. The CDR3 sequence: CASSLSGGYQPQHF. CDR3 nucleotides: TGTGCCAGCAGTTTATCAGGGGGGTACCAGCCCCAGCATTTT.

This chain joins TRBV5-1 and TRBJ2-7; D unresolved. Germline V CDR1 and CDR2: SGHRS, YFSETQ. Trimming removed 0 bases from V and 8 bases from J, with 15 bases in between. The CDR3 contains 14 residues. The CDR3 loop reads CASSLGQAPPQQYF. CDR3 DNA: TGCGCCAGCAGCTTGGGGCAGGCTCCCCCTCAGCAGTACTTC.

This clone was detected only once. The rearrangement links TRBV19 to TRBJ2-5; 13 bases line up with TRBD2. The germline CDR1 and CDR2 sequences are LNHDA and SQIVND (reference sequence). V dropped 4 bases and J dropped 5; count of bases not matched to a gene: 7. The CDR3 has 16 amino acids. The CDR3 nucleotides read TGTGCCAGTAGTAGAACTAGCGGGAGGGCGAGGGAGACCCAGTACTTC. Its protein product is CASSRTSGRARETQYF.